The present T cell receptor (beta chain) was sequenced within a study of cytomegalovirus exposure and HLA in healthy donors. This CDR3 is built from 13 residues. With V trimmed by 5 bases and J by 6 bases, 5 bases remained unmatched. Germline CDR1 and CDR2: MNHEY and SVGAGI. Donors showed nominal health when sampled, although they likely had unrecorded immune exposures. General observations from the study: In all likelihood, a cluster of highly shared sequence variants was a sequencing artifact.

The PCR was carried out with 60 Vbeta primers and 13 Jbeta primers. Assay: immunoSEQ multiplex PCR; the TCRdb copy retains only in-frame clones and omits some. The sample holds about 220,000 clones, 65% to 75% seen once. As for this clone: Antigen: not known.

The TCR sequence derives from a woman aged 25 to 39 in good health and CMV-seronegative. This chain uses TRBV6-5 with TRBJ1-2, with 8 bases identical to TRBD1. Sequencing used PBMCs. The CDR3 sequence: CASSPGGDNGYTF. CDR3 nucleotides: TGTGCCAGCAGTCCAGGGGGCGATAATGGCTACACCTTC.